This T cell receptor (beta chain) was sequenced for a study of cytomegalovirus exposure and HLA in healthy donors. Study at large: Among over 350 genotyped donors, roughly 80% fell in the Caucasian-associated ancestry cluster.

The germline V and J ends were trimmed by 8 bases and 8 bases, with 6 bases remaining between them. CDR3 length: 10 residues. Germline V gene data show CDR1 as ENHRY and CDR2 as SYGVKD. Primers included in the PCR were 60 Vbeta and 13 Jbeta primers. Generated by immunoSEQ multiplex PCR, the TCRdb table keeps only in-frame clones and is missing some. The sample yields about 150,000 clones, around 85% seen once. As for this clone: The antigen remains unidentified.

Study-level results: A later analysis associated 15,000 or so TCR beta sequences with HLA alleles at a 0.05 false discovery rate. One variant, a missense change in DCLRE1C, was linked in a later analysis to TCR beta V- and J-gene trimming. Later, an analysis showed that TCR beta chains associated with HLA were more clonally expanded than others that were equally common.

This clonotype was sampled from a male donor in good health and CMV-seronegative. The rearrangement uses TRBV10-3 and TRBJ2-2; D unresolved. Sequenced input: PBMCs. CDR3 loop: CAIPLGELFF. The CDR3 DNA reads TGTGCCATCCCTCTAGGGGAGCTGTTTTTT.